Following are 29 T cell receptor beta chains from one sample sequenced in a study of blood T cell repertoires in COVID-19. Clones were read by immunoSEQ multiplex PCR, and TCRdb kept only the in-frame ones, dropping some. Found here are 110,000 to 150,000 clones, 81% of them singletons; the top ten hold approximately 8%. Sequencing was performed on peripheral blood. The source is a human donor in a cohort sampled during active COVID-19.

V and J are TRBV5-1 and TRBJ1-1; TRBD1 matches at 9 bases. The CDR3 has 15 residues. From germline, CDR1 is SGHRS and CDR2 YFSETQ. V lost 2 bases, J lost 4 bases, and 6 bases stayed unmatched. Written as DNA, the CDR3 is TGCGCCAGCAGCTTTGCCGCGGGACAGGGCACTGAAGCTTTCTTT. It encodes CASSFAAGQGTEAFF.

V is TRBV19 and J is TRBJ2-1, with D tentatively TRBD2 (5 bases). CDR1 and CDR2 from the germline V gene are LNHDA and SQIVND (reference sequence). CDR3 size: 13 residues. With 11 bases removed from V and 3 bases from J, the gap between germline ends came to 14 bases. The CDR3 DNA is TGTGCCGCAGCTTCCAGCGGCTACAATGAGCAGTTCTTC. Encoded protein: CAAASSGYNEQFF.

J is TRBJ1-3 and V is TRBV6-6; D ambiguous. The CDR3 is 20 amino acids. V lost 5 bases to trimming and J lost 1 base, with 27 bases between them. Germline CDR1 reads MNHNY; CDR2 reads SVGAGI (reference sequence). In DNA form, the CDR3 reads TGTGCCAGCAGTCAGAGTTCAGAGAGGAGCGACTACTTGTCTGGAAACACCATATATTTT. It is translated as CASSQSSERSDYLSGNTIYF.

The chain couples TRBV7-9 to TRBJ2-1; 8 positions agree with TRBD1. This CDR3 has 14 amino acids. V was pared by 5 bases and J by 7 bases, with 7 bases of the junction left unmatched. Germline V CDR1 and CDR2: SEHNR, FQNEAQ (reference sequence). The CDR3 DNA is TGTGCCAGCAGCCCCAGGGGGCAAGGTAATGAGCAGTTCTTC. Its protein product is CASSPRGQGNEQFF.

The chain links TRBV21-1 to TRBJ1-5; the DNA was not used to check the table's D call, TRBD1. TRBV21-1 is tagged as a pseudogene. This CDR3 contains 20 residues. The CDR3 DNA sequence: TGTGCCAGCAGCCCCTCCCCGGACCAGGGGGCCTGGTATAGCAATCAGCCCCAGCATTTT. It encodes CASSPSPDQGAWYSNQPQHF.

This sequence joins TRBV7-8 and TRBJ1-3, with 7 bases lining up with TRBD1. The germline V gene has CDR1 SGHVS and CDR2 FQNEAQ. The V segment lost 5 bases and the J segment 4 bases; nucleotides outside the gene matches: 2. This CDR3 region has 13 residues. The CDR3 bases are TGTGCCAGCAGCCCGGGACAGGGAAACACCATATATTTT. Amino acids: CASSPGQGNTIYF.

The rearrangement links TRBV5-4 to TRBJ2-7; no reliable D call. CDR3 size: 12 residues. Germline-derived CDR1 and CDR2 are SGHNT and YYREEE (reference sequence). The germline V and J ends were trimmed by 0 bases and 5 bases, with 6 bases remaining between them. The CDR3 is CASSLDIHEQYF. As DNA, the CDR3 is TGTGCCAGCAGCTTGGATATTCACGAGCAGTACTTC.

The chain employs TRBV27 and TRBJ2-7, with D possibly TRBD1 on 5 matching bases. CDR1 is MNHEY, CDR2 SMNVEV, per germline (reference sequence). The CDR3 totals 13 residues. Trimming stripped 5 bases from V and 2 bases from J, with 10 bases between. The CDR3 nucleotides are TGTGCCAGCAGTCGGAAAGGGGCCTACGAGCAGTACTTC. Translated: CASSRKGAYEQYF.

This clone was counted between two and nine times. The chain uses TRBV28 and TRBJ2-7; 7 bases are shared with TRBD2. The CDR3 contains 17 residues. V gave up 7 bases and J gave up 4 bases; unmatched junction bases: 19. The germline gives CDR1 MDHEN, CDR2 SYDVKM. The CDR3 bases are TGTGCCAGCAAGCCGCTTGGGGAGGGAAGAACAGCTTACGAGCAGTACTTC. As protein: CASKPLGEGRTAYEQYF.

V is TRBV6-2 or TRBV6-3 and J is TRBJ2-6, with a weak D call TRBD1 (6 bases). The CDR3 totals 18 residues. Germline CDR1 reads MNHEY; CDR2 reads SVGEGT. V shed 4 bases and J shed 3 bases, with 19 bases lying between them. CDR3 sequence: CASSSEQGAGFGANVLTF. The CDR3 nucleotides read TGTGCCAGCAGTTCGGAACAGGGAGCAGGCTTTGGGGCCAACGTCCTGACTTTC.

This chain uses TRBV16 with TRBJ1-6, with 7 bases matching TRBD1. CDR1 is KGHSY and CDR2 is FQNENV in the germline V gene. The CDR3 is 18 amino acids. V dropped 3 bases and J dropped 0; count of bases not matched to a gene: 8. The CDR3 DNA reads as TGTGCCAGCAGCCATCTGGACCGGGACAGCTCCTATAATTCACCCCTCCACTTT. Protein sequence: CASSHLDRDSSYNSPLHF.

This clone was detected only once. The V call is TRBV5-1, the J call TRBJ1-2; TRBD1 matches at 7 bases. Germline assignment: CDR1 SGHRS and CDR2 YFSETQ. The CDR3 spans 16 residues. Trimming at V came to 2 bases and at J to 3 bases, leaving 10 bases not matched to a gene. CDR3: CASSFGTEVFHYGYTF. CDR3 in DNA: TGCGCCAGCAGCTTCGGGACAGAAGTTTTCCACTATGGCTACACCTTC.

This chain connects TRBV10-3 to TRBJ2-7; TRBD2 agrees at 14 bases. The germline CDR1 and CDR2 sequences are ENHRY and SYGVKD. V gave up 9 bases and J gave up 5 bases; unmatched junction bases: 3. The CDR3 is 13 amino acids. This chain's CDR3 is CAMGTSGSHEQYF. The CDR3 DNA reads TGTGCCATGGGGACTAGCGGGAGTCACGAGCAGTACTTC.

This clone has just one count. The rearrangement links TRBV28 to TRBJ1-4; D is undetermined. The CDR3 sequence is 14 residues long. Germline lookup yields CDR1 MDHEN and CDR2 SYDVKM. Trimming took 3 bases from V and 6 from J, leaving 11 bases between them. The CDR3 region is CASSFQTLYEKLFF. The CDR3 nucleotides are TGTGCCAGCAGTTTTCAGACTTTATATGAAAAACTGTTTTTT. The full variable domain, its missing parts supplied by reference TRBV28 and TRBJ1-4, is DVKVTQSSRYLVKRTGEKVFLECVQDMDHENMFWYRQDPGLGLRLIYFSYDVKMKEKGDIPEGYSVSREKKERFSLILESASTNQTSMYLCASSFQTLYEKLFFGSGTQLSVL.

This clone was detected only a few times. The genes are TRBV5-1 and TRBJ2-1, with D perhaps TRBD1 (5 bases). Germline V gives CDR1 SGHRS, CDR2 YFSETQ. V was pared by 4 bases and J by 0 bases, with 17 bases between. The CDR3 length is 17 residues. The CDR3, as DNA: TGCGCCAGCAGCCGCGAGCTGCGACAGTTCTCCTACAATGAGCAGTTCTTC. Amino acid sequence: CASSRELRQFSYNEQFF.

The chain employs TRBV28 and TRBJ2-7, with D possibly matching TRBD1 (6 bases). CDR1 and CDR2 from the germline V gene are MDHEN and SYDVKM. The CDR3 runs to 13 residues. V lost 6 bases and J 2 bases, leaving 11 bases between the germline ends. The CDR3 is CASRQGTTYEQYF. The CDR3 DNA follows: TGTGCCAGCAGACAGGGAACCACCTACGAGCAGTACTTC.

This chain links TRBV4-2 with TRBJ2-3; D might be TRBD1 (5 bases). Trimming left V 0 bases short and J 0 bases short, with 10 bases between. This CDR3 has 16 amino acids. Germline CDR1 reads LGHNA; CDR2 reads YNFKEQ. The CDR3 reads CASSQESGHSTDTQYF. In nucleotides, the CDR3 is TGTGCCAGCAGCCAAGAAAGTGGACACAGCACAGATACGCAGTATTTT.

This chain links TRBV28 with TRBJ1-2; D is undetermined. Per germline, CDR1 MDHEN and CDR2 SYDVKM. This CDR3 is built from 13 residues. With 4 bases removed from V and 4 bases from J, the gap between germline ends came to 10 bases. The CDR3 loop reads CASSSYSIYGYTF. In DNA, the CDR3 is TGTGCCAGCAGTTCGTACAGTATCTATGGCTACACCTTC.

The chain is built from TRBV27 and TRBJ2-7; 9 bases fit TRBD2. V dropped 9 bases and J dropped 3; count of bases not matched to a gene: 12. Looked up from germline, CDR1 is MNHEY and CDR2 is SMNVEV (reference sequence). The CDR3 is 15 residues long. The CDR3 reads CASSPPAGGNYEQYF. The CDR3 DNA reads as TGTGCCAGTTCACCCCCCGCGGGGGGGAACTACGAGCAGTACTTC.

Only a few counts were recorded for this clone. The V and J genes are TRBV29-1 and TRBJ1-5; D gene uncertain. Trimming took 4 bases from V and 0 from J, leaving 10 bases between them. The V gene's germline CDR1 is SQVTM and CDR2 ANQGSEA. The CDR3 sequence is 14 residues long. The CDR3 nucleotides read TGCAGCGTTGTCTTACAGAATAGCAATCAGCCCCAGCATTTT. It codes for CSVVLQNSNQPQHF. The full variable domain, rest sourced from reference TRBV29-1 and TRBJ1-5, is SAVISQKPSRDICQRGTSLTIQCQVDSQVTMMFWYRQQPGQSLTLIATANQGSEATYESGFVIDKFPISRPNLTFSTLTVSNMSPEDSSIYLCSVVLQNSNQPQHFGDGTRLSIL.

The chain links TRBV19 to TRBJ2-2; 9 bases map to TRBD1. V shed 6 bases, J shed 4 bases, and the junction held 3 bases outside the gene matches. CDR3 length: 14 amino acids. The germline gives CDR1 LNHDA, CDR2 SQIVND (reference sequence). CDR3 DNA: TGTGCCAGTAGCCGACAGGGGGGCACCGGGGAGCTGTTTTTT. Translating it yields CASSRQGGTGELFF.

This clone came up a few times. The V and J genes are TRBV3-1 (or the pseudogene TRBV3-2) and TRBJ1-5; TRBD1 matches 8 bases. With 3 bases clipped from V and 0 bases from J, the junction kept 4 bases outside the gene matches. Germline CDR1 and CDR2: LGHDT and YNNKEL (reference sequence). This CDR3 has 16 residues. The chain's CDR3 is CASSQRGQASNQPQHF. The CDR3 DNA reads TGTGCCAGCAGCCAGAGGGGACAGGCTAGCAATCAGCCCCAGCATTTT.

The chain uses TRBV4-2 and TRBJ2-3; D call uncertain. CDR3 length: 14 residues. CDR1 and CDR2 from the germline V gene are LGHNA and YNFKEQ. The V end was cut by 0 bases, the J end by 6 bases, with 10 bases between. CDR3: CASSQDRRSDTQYF. CDR3 in DNA: TGTGCCAGCAGCCAAGATAGAAGATCCGATACGCAGTATTTT.

The chain employs TRBV6-5 and TRBJ1-1, with 7 bases identical to TRBD1. CDR3 length: 14 residues. The germline gives CDR1 MNHEY, CDR2 SVGAGI. Germline trimming cut 2 bases from V and 11 bases from J; bases unmatched to any gene: 11. Here the CDR3 DNA reads TGTGCCAGCAGTTACGGGATATCGACAGGGAATGCTTTCTTT. Its protein is CASSYGISTGNAFF.

This clone was detected only a few times. The V call is TRBV19, the J call TRBJ2-2, with 7 bases that match TRBD1. Trimming removed 3 bases from V and 2 bases from J; junction bases left unmatched: 3. CDR1 LNHDA and CDR2 SQIVND come from the germline V gene (reference sequence). The CDR3 totals 15 residues. The CDR3 DNA is TGTGCCAGTAGTATGAGACAGGGTAACACCGGGGAGCTGTTTTTT. As protein: CASSMRQGNTGELFF.

This clone appeared once. The rearrangement links TRBV7-2 to TRBJ2-5; 9 bases are shared with TRBD1. Germline-derived CDR1 and CDR2 are SGHTA and FQGNSA. The CDR3 is 13 residues long. With V trimmed by 5 bases and J by 5 bases, 3 bases remained unmatched. The CDR3: CASSLGQGETQYF. Written as DNA, the CDR3 is TGTGCCAGCAGCCTCGGACAGGGGGAGACCCAGTACTTC. Full variable domain (remainder filled in from reference TRBV7-2 and TRBJ2-5): GAGVSQSPSNKVTEKGKDVELRCDPISGHTALYWYRQSLGQGLEFLIYFQGNSAPDKSGLPSDRFSAERTGGSVSTLTIQRTQQEDSAVYLCASSLGQGETQYFGPGTRLLVL.

The chain has TRBV3-1 (or the pseudogene TRBV3-2) and TRBJ1-2, with D possibly TRBD1 on 5 matching bases. V lost 5 bases to trimming and J lost 5 bases, with 9 bases between them. Germline V gene lookup returns CDR1 LGHDT and CDR2 YNNKEL (reference sequence). The CDR3 contains 12 residues. CDR3 sequence (DNA): TGTGCCAGCAGCTCCCGGGGGTATGGCTACACCTTC. Residues: CASSSRGYGYTF.

The count of this clone is one. The CDR3 protein is CASSLGSGTEAFF. The CDR3 DNA sequence: TGTGCCAGCAGCTTAGGATCGGGCACTGAAGCTTTCTTT. The V gene is TRBV7-3, the J gene TRBJ1-1; D unresolved. Trimming shortened V by 2 bases and J by 4 bases, and 8 bases separated the two germline ends. This CDR3 is built from 13 residues. In germline, CDR1 is SGHTA, CDR2 FQGTGA. Full variable domain (rest looked up from reference TRBV7-3 and TRBJ1-1): GAGVSQTPSNKVTEKGKYVELRCDPISGHTALYWYRQSLGQGPEFLIYFQGTGAADDSGLPNDRFFAVRPEGSVSTLKIQRTERGDSAVYLCASSLGSGTEAFFGQGTRLTVV.

The rearrangement joins TRBV7-9 to TRBJ2-1; 13 positions agree with TRBD2. This CDR3 is 19 amino acids long. CDR1 and CDR2 from the germline V gene are SEHNR and FQNEAQ (reference sequence). The V and J ends lost 1 base and 8 bases, in that order; junction bases with no gene match: 14. The CDR3 loop reads CASSLGRTSGRGTPDEQFF. DNA for the CDR3: TGTGCCAGCAGCTTAGGGCGGACTAGCGGGAGAGGGACCCCGGATGAGCAGTTCTTC.